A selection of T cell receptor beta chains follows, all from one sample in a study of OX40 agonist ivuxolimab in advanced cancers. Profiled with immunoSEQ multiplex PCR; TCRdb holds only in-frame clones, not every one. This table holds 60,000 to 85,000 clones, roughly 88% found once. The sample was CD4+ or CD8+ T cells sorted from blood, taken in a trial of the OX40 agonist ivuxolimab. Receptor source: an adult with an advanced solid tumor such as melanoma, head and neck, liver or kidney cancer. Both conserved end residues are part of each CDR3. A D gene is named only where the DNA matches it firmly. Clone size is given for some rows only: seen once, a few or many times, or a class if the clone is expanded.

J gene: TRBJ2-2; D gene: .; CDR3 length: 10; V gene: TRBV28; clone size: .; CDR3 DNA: TGTGCCACCCGCGTGAAGGAGCTGTTTTTT; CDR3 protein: CATRVKELFF
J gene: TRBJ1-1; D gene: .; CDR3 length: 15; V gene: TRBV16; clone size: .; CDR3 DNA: TGTGCCAGCAGCCAATCGTGGGGGACGAACACTGAAGCTTTCTTT; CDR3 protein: CASSQSWGTNTEAFF
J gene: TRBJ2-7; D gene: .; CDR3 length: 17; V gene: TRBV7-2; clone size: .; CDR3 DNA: TGTGCCAGCAGCTTTCGGGCCAGACGAGGGTCGGCCTACGAGCAGTACTTC; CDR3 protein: CASSFRARRGSAYEQYF
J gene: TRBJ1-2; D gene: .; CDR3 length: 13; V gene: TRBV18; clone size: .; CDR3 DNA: TGTGCCAGCTCACCGGACGGAAGCTATGGCTACACCTTC; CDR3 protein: CASSPDGSYGYTF
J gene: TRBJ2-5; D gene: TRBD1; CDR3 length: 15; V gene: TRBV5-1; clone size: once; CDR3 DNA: TGCGCCAGCAGCACAGTCCCGGGACAGGGAACGACCCAGTACTTC; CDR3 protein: CASSTVPGQGTTQYF
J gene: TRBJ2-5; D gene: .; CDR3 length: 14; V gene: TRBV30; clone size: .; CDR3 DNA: TGTGCCTGTAAAAACGGCTGGGGGGTGGAGACCCAGTACTTC; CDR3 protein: CACKNGWGVETQYF
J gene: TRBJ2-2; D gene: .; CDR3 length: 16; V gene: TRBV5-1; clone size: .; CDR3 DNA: TGCGCCAGCAGCTTTGGACGCGGACTAAACACCGGGGAGCTGTTTTTT; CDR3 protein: CASSFGRGLNTGELFF
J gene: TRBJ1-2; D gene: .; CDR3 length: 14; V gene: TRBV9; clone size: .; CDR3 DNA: TGTGCCAGCAGCCCCCTGGGGCCTGGTAAGGGCTACACCTTC; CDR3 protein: CASSPLGPGKGYTF
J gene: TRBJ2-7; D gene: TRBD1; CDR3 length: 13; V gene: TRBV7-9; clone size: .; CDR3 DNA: TGTGCCAGCAGCTTAGGGACAGGGGGCGAGCAGTACTTC; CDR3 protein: CASSLGTGGEQYF
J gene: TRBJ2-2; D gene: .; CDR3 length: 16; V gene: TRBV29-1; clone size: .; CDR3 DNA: TGCAGCGTCAGAGGGTATAGCGGAGTGAACACCGGGGAGCTGTTTTTT; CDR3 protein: CSVRGYSGVNTGELFF
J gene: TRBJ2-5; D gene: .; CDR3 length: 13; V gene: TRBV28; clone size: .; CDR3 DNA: TGTGCCAGCAGTTTTATGGGGAGAGAGACCCAGTACTTC; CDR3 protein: CASSFMGRETQYF
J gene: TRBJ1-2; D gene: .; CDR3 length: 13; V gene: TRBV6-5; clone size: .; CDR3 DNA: TGTGCCAGCAGGCGTACAGGGTCCTATGGCTACACCTTC; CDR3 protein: CASRRTGSYGYTF
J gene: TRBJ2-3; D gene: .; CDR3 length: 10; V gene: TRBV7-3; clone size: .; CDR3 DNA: TGTGCCAGCGGCGCAGATACGCAGTATTTT; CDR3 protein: CASGADTQYF
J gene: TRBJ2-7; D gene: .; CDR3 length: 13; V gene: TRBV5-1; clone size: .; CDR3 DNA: TGCGCCAGCAGCCCGGGATCCCCCTACGAGCAGTACTTC; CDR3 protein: CASSPGSPYEQYF
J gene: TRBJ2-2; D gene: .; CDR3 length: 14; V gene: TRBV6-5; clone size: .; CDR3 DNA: TGTGCCACCTGTACGTACACTTACACCGGGGAGCTGTTTTTT; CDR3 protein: CATCTYTYTGELFF
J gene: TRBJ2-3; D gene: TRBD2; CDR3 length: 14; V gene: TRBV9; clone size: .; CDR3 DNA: TGTGCCAGCAGCGCCGTGACTAGCGGGTCTACGCAGTATTTT; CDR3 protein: CASSAVTSGSTQYF
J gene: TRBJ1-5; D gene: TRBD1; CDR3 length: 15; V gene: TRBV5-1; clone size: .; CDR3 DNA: TGCGCCAGCAGTTTGGGGACAGCGAGCAATCAGCCCCAGCATTTT; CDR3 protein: CASSLGTASNQPQHF
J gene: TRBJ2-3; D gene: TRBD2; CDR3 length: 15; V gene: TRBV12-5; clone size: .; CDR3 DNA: TGTGCTAGTGGTTTGGGCCGACTAGCGTTGGATACGCAGTATTTT; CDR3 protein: CASGLGRLALDTQYF
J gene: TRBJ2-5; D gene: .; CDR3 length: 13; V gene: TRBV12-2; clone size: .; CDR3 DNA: TGTGCAAGTCGCTTAGCCCCCGGGGAGACCCAGTACTTC; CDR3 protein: CASRLAPGETQYF
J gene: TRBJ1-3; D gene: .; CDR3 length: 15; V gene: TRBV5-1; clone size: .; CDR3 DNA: TGCGCCAGCAGCTTGGGTTCGACCTCTGGAAACACCATATATTTT; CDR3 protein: CASSLGSTSGNTIYF
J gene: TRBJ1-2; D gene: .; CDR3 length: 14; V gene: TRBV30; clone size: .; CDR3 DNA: TGTGCCTGGAGTAATAGGGGCACGGACTATGGCTACACCTTC; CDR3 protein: CAWSNRGTDYGYTF
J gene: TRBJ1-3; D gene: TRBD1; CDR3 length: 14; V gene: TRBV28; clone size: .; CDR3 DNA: TGTGCCAGCAGACCAGGGGGAGGCAGAAACACCATATATTTT; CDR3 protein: CASRPGGGRNTIYF
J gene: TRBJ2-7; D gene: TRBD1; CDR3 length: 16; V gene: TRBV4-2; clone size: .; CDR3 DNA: TGTGCCAGCAGCCAGGGCGGGGCAGGGGGCTCGTACGAGCAGTACTTC; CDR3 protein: CASSQGGAGGSYEQYF
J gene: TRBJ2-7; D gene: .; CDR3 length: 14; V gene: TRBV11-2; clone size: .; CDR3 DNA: TGTGCCAGCAGTTATACAGACGGCGCCTACGAGCAGTACTTC; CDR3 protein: CASSYTDGAYEQYF
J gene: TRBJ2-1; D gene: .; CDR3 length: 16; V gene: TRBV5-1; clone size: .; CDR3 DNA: TGCGCCAGCAGTACCAAAGCGGGTCAGTCCTACAATGAGCAGTTCTTC; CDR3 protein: CASSTKAGQSYNEQFF
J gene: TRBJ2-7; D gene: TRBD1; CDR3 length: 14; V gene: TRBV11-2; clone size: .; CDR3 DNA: TGTGCCAGCAGCTCAAGACAGGGACCCTACGAGCAGTACTTC; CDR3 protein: CASSSRQGPYEQYF
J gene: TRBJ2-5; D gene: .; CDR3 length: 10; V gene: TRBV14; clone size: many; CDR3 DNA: TGTGCCAGCAGCCAGGAGACCCAGTACTTC; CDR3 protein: CASSQETQYF
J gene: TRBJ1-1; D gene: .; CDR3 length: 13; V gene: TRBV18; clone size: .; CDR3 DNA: TGTGCCAGCTCCCCAGACAGAACAACTGAAGCTTTCTTT; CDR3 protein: CASSPDRTTEAFF
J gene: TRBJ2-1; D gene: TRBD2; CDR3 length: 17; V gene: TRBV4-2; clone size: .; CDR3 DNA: TGTGCCAGCAGCCAAGTCTCGGGACTAGCGGGGTACAATGAGCAGTTCTTC; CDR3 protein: CASSQVSGLAGYNEQFF
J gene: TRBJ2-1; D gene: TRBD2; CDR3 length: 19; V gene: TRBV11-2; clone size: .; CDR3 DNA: TGTGCCAGCAGCTTCAGTACGGGACTAGCGGGAGGGAACTACAATGAGCAGTTCTTC; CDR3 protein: CASSFSTGLAGGNYNEQFF
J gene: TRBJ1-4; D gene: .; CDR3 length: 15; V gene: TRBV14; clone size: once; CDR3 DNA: TGTGCCAGCAGCCAAGTTGGCCCAAAGTTGGGAAAACTGTTTTTT; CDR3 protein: CASSQVGPKLGKLFF
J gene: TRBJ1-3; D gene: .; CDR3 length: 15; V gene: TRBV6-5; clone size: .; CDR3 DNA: TGTGCCAGCAGTTACTCGAGGGGGTCTGGAAACACCATATATTTT; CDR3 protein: CASSYSRGSGNTIYF
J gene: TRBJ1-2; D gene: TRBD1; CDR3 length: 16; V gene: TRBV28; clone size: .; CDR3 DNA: TGTGCCAGCAGTTTAGGTTTATGGGGACAGGGAGGTGGCTACACCTTC; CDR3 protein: CASSLGLWGQGGGYTF
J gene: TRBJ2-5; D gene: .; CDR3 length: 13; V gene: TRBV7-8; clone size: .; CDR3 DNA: TGTGCCAGCAGCTTACGAACTAGGGAGACCCAGTACTTC; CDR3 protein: CASSLRTRETQYF
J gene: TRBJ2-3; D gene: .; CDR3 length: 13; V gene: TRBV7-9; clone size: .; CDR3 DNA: TGTGCCAGCAGCTTAACGGAGGGGGGTACGCAGTATTTT; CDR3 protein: CASSLTEGGTQYF
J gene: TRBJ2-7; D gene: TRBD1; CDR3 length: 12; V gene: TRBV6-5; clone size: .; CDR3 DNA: TGTGCCAGCACGGACAGGGTATACGAGCAGTACTTC; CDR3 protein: CASTDRVYEQYF
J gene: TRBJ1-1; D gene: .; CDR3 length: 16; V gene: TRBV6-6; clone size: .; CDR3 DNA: TGTGCCAGCAGTTACTCAAAATCAACGGTGAACACTGAAGCTTTCTTT; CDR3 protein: CASSYSKSTVNTEAFF
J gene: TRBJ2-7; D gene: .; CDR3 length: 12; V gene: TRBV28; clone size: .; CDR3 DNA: TGTGCCAGCAGTTCCGTTCCCCCAGGGAAGTACTTC; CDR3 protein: CASSSVPPGKYF
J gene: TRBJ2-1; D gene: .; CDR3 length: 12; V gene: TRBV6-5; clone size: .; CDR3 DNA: TGTGCCAGCAGTTACCAGGGGAATGAGCAGTTCTTC; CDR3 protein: CASSYQGNEQFF
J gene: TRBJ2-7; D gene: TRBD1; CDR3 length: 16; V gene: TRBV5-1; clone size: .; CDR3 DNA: TGCGCCAGCAGCTGGCAATCCGGGACAGGATCCTACGAGCAGTACTTC; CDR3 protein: CASSWQSGTGSYEQYF
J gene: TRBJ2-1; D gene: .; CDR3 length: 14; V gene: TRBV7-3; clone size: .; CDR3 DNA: TGTGCCAGCAGCTTAACAGGATGGAACAATGAGCAGTTCTTC; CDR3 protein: CASSLTGWNNEQFF
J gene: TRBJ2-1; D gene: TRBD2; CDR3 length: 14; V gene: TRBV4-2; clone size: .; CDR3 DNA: TGTGCCAGCAGCCCCGGGACTAGTTGGGATGAGCAGTTCTTC; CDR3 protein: CASSPGTSWDEQFF
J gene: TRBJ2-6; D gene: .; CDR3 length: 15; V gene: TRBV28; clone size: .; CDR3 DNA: TGTGCCAGCAGTGTAAGGGGCTCTGGGGCCAACGTCCTGACTTTC; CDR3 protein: CASSVRGSGANVLTF
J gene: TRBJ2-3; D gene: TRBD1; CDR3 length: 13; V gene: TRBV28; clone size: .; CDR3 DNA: TGTGCCAGCCGGGACAGCGACACAGATACGCAGTATTTT; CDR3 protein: CASRDSDTDTQYF
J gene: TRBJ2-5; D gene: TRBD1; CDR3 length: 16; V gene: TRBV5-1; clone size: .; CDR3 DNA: TGCGCCAGCAGTAGGGGGCAGGACCATCCCCCCGGGACCCAGTACTTC; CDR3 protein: CASSRGQDHPPGTQYF